This is a list of T cell receptor beta chains from one sample in a study of early T cells in non-severe SARS-CoV-2 infection. TCRdb independently ran MiXCR on the 5' RACE reads; one entry per CDR3 protein. There are about 28,000 distinct CDR3 sequences in the sample; 6% to 7.5% occur only once, and about 34% lies in the top ten. Sequenced here: whole blood, sampled at baseline. The receptors originated from an adult who was a healthcare worker with PCR-confirmed SARS-CoV-2 infection or an uninfected control (not recorded which). Both conserved end residues are part of each CDR3.

TRBV7-9	TRBJ1-6	CASSPNRDINSPLHF
TRBV18	TRBJ2-5	CASSPDLQETQYF
TRBV19	TRBJ1-2	CASSPGPRPSNYGYTF
TRBV27	TRBJ1-4	CASRLQGAGEKLFF
TRBV2	TRBJ2-1	CASSGGLGSYNEQFF
TRBV6-4	TRBJ1-1	CASSEHRSTEAFF
TRBV20-1	TRBJ1-4	CSAPGQPVSNEKLFF
TRBV10-2	TRBJ2-7	CASSEAGVGEQYF
TRBV20-1	TRBJ2-1	CSAGTSGIKGYNEQFF
TRBV7-2	TRBJ2-1	CASSNGVNEQFF
TRBV12-3/TRBV12-4	TRBJ1-5	CASRGGWGNQPQHF
TRBV6-2/TRBV6-3	TRBJ2-5	CASSYDFARRDQETQYF
TRBV4-2	TRBJ2-3	CASSGTGTGYGGDTQYF
TRBV20-1	TRBJ2-7	CSARGVSGSIYEQYF
TRBV24-1	TRBJ1-2	CATSAGRTYGYTF
TRBV7-2	TRBJ1-5	CASSLSGGGQPQHF
TRBV7-7	TRBJ2-2	CASSLRQGDTGELFF
TRBV5-6	TRBJ2-3	CASSLLGGGKGTDTQYF
TRBV7-8	TRBJ2-1	CASSVLLSGVPYNEQFF
TRBV24-1	TRBJ2-2	CATGRGQGTGELFF
TRBV10-3	TRBJ2-7	CAISEGGIPYEQYF
TRBV5-1	TRBJ2-3	CASSLQLSDTQYF
TRBV5-5	TRBJ2-7	CASSPGTGLVEQYF
TRBV20-1	TRBJ2-7	CSARGGHNSYEQYF
TRBV20-1	TRBJ2-1	CSAIPGTSGSNEQFF
TRBV10-3	TRBJ1-1	CAISESEDGNTEAFF
TRBV6-6	TRBJ1-5	CASTDVTGGNQPQHF
TRBV20-1	TRBJ1-5	CSARDIAGSNQPQHF
TRBV4-3	TRBJ1-2	CASSQAQGADYGYTF
TRBV7-9	TRBJ2-1	CASSLDGVGTYNEQFF
TRBV27	TRBJ2-3	CASSPLAGFSTDTQYF
TRBV18	TRBJ2-1	CASSPQTSVNEQFF
TRBV3-1	TRBJ2-7	CASSLGTSSSEQYF
TRBV2	TRBJ2-7	CASSQGASLSLGEQYF
TRBV4-2	TRBJ2-7	CASSRNRDPTYEQYF
TRBV6-5	TRBJ1-1	CASSYSTDRVAFF
TRBV11-3	TRBJ2-7	CASSLGGVSHEQYF
TRBV12-5	TRBJ2-7	CASGAYPRYEQYF
TRBV28	TRBJ2-3	CASSLGQGTDTQYF